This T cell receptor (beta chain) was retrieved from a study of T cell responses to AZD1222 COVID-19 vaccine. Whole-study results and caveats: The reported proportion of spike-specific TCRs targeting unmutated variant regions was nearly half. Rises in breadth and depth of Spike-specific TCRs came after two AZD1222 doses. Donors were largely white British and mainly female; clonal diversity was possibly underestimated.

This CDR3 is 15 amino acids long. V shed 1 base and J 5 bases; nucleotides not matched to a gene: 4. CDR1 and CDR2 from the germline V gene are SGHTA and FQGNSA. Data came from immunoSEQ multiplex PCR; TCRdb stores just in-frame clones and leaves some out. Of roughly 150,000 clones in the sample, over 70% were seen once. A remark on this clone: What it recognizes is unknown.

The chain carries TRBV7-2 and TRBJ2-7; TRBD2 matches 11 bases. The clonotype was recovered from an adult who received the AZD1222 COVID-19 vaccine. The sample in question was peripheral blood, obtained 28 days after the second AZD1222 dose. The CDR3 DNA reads TGTGCCAGCAGCTTAGGACTAGCGGGGACGCACGAGCAGTACTTC. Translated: CASSLGLAGTHEQYF.